The 19 T cell receptor beta chains listed next were all sequenced from one sample in a study of vaccination and CD4 T cells after COVID-19. These TCRs are of unknown antigen specificity. The assay that was used to sequence DNA from cultured CD4+ T cells was the Oncomine TCR Beta short-read assay. MiXCR, run by TCRdb on the PCR reads, gives a single entry per CDR3 protein. The repertoire holds 15,000 to 25,000 distinct CDR3 sequences, with just over 60% as singletons. The sample's treatment: approximately 9-day PBMC culture with coronavirus spike peptide pools or control peptides (ViraFEST assay). Sequencing was performed on CD4+ T cells from blood, cultured in vitro. These receptors were taken from a human donor who had recovered from COVID-19.

This clonotype was seen a handful of times. The gene calls are TRBV7-2 and TRBJ1-6; 7 bases agree with TRBD1. The V segment lost 5 bases and the J segment 6 bases; nucleotides outside the gene matches: 7. Germline values: CDR1 SGHTA, CDR2 FQGNSA. CDR3 length: 15 residues. The CDR3 DNA is TGTGCCAGCAGCGATTGGACAGGAGCTAATTCACCCCTCCACTTT. It encodes CASSDWTGANSPLHF.

The chain joins TRBV7-9 to TRBJ2-1; unclear D gene. The CDR3 totals 16 residues. Germline values: CDR1 SEHNR, CDR2 FQNEAQ (reference sequence). V was shortened by 5 bases and J by 7 bases, with 21 bases between the two germline ends. The CDR3 loop reads CASSPHTVDVLNEQFF. The CDR3 bases are TGTGCCAGCAGCCCCCACACGGTCGACGTTCTAAATGAGCAGTTCTTC.

The chain uses TRBV12-3 or TRBV12-4 and TRBJ1-1; 7 bases are a match to TRBD1. The CDR3 contains 14 residues. The ends lost 5 bases at V and 3 bases at J; junction bases unmatched: 6. The DNA for the CDR3 is TGTGCCAGCAGTCCGACAGGGCGAGACACTGAAGCTTTCTTT. Translating it yields CASSPTGRDTEAFF.

This clonotype showed up just a few times. Compared with germline, one end of the junction differs, possibly owing to a read error. The V call is TRBV7-9, the J call TRBJ1-2, with D possibly TRBD1 on 5 matching bases. The CDR3 loop spans 11 amino acids. CDR1 SEHNR and CDR2 FQNEAQ come from the germline V gene (reference sequence). The CDR3 loop is CASSLDPGWDF. The CDR3 coding sequence is TGTGCCAGCAGCTTAGATCCAGGGTGGGATTTC.

This clonotype was found a few times. The chain couples TRBV7-2 to TRBJ2-5, with D unclear. There are 13 residues in the CDR3. CDR1 SGHTA and CDR2 FQGNSA come from the germline V gene. Trimming pared 8 bases from V and 1 base from J, leaving 11 bases between. In DNA form, the CDR3 reads TGTGCCAGCTCCCACGGCGGCCAAGAGACCCAGTACTTC. Translated: CASSHGGQETQYF.

The J gene is TRBJ2-3, the V gene TRBV11-3, with 9 bases that match TRBD1. The germline V gene encodes CDR1 SGHNT and CDR2 YENEEA. Trimming at V came to 2 bases and at J to 6 bases, leaving 6 bases not matched to a gene. The CDR3 contains 15 residues. CDR3 nucleotides: TGTGCCAGCAGCTTAAGGACAGGGGCGGCGGATACGCAGTATTTT. It specifies CASSLRTGAADTQYF.

The CDR3 bases are TGTGCCAGTAGTATTGGAGGATATGGCGGGGTTGGGAGTGAGCAGTTCTTC. Translation gives CASSIGGYGGVGSEQFF. The chain couples TRBV19 to TRBJ2-1; tentative D call: TRBD2 (6 bases). Germline CDR1 LNHDA, CDR2 SQIVND (reference sequence). V shed 3 bases and J shed 9 bases, with 24 bases lying between them. This CDR3 spans 17 amino acids. The variable domain in full, completed from reference TRBV19 and TRBJ2-1, reads DGGITQSPKYLFRKEGQNVTLSCEQNLNHDAMYWYRQDPGQGLRLIYYSQIVNDFQKGDIAEGYSVSREKKESFPLTVTSAQKNPTAFYLCASSIGGYGGVGSEQFFGPGTRLTVL.

The rearrangement joins TRBV19 to TRBJ2-5; 12 positions agree with TRBD1. CDR1 is LNHDA, CDR2 SQIVND, per germline (reference sequence). V dropped 3 bases and J dropped 4; count of bases not matched to a gene: 9. This CDR3 comprises 17 residues. CDR3 coding DNA: TGTGCCAGTAGTATCTCATCCGGGACAGGGGGCGGAGAGACCCAGTACTTC. Its protein product is CASSISSGTGGGETQYF.

This CDR3 is CSAPMTGKMGTDTQYF. The CDR3 nucleotides read TGCAGTGCTCCGATGACAGGGAAGATGGGCACAGATACGCAGTATTTT. The chain combines TRBV20-1 with TRBJ2-3, with 7 bases lining up with TRBD1. The CDR3 is 16 residues long. Losses at the gene ends were 5 bases for V and 1 base for J; bases not matched to a gene: 12. Germline V gene sequence: CDR1 DFQATT, CDR2 SNEGSKA (reference sequence).

This sequence joins TRBV27 and TRBJ2-2, with D perhaps matching TRBD2 (6 bases). This CDR3 is built from 16 residues. The ends were cut back, 4 bases at V and 2 bases at J, with 14 bases in the middle. Germline V gene data show CDR1 as MNHEY and CDR2 as SMNVEV (reference sequence). DNA for the CDR3: TGTGCCAGCAGTTCCCCGATGGGGGGAAACACCGGGGAGCTGTTTTTT. Its protein product is CASSSPMGGNTGELFF.

The chain couples TRBV18 to TRBJ1-2; D not resolved. Germline CDR1 is KGHSH and CDR2 is LQKENI. CDR3 length: 14 residues. Trimming removed 0 bases from V and 8 bases from J, with 13 bases in between. CDR3 residues: CASSPPGIPQGYTF. The CDR3 region has the DNA TGTGCCAGCTCACCACCTGGGATCCCGCAAGGCTACACCTTC.

CDR3 nucleotide sequence: TGTGCCAGCAGGGGGGACGGTCGGTACACCATATATTTT. Protein: CASRGDGRYTIYF. V and J are TRBV6-1 and TRBJ1-3; D is perhaps TRBD1 (5 bases). The CDR3 consists of 13 residues. V was trimmed by 6 bases and J by 8 bases, leaving 14 bases between them. Germline assignment: CDR1 MNHNS and CDR2 SASEGT.

The chain has TRBV7-2 and TRBJ2-1; D is unclear. The CDR3 covers 12 residues. CDR1 SGHTA and CDR2 FQGNSA come from the germline V gene. Trimming stripped 5 bases from V and 15 bases from J, with 17 bases between. CDR3 DNA: TGTGCCAGCAGCCAAACGGACCCTTTTCCGTTCTTC. Amino acids: CASSQTDPFPFF.

The V call is TRBV5-1, the J call TRBJ2-5; D possibly uses TRBD1 or TRBD2 (5 bases each). CDR3 length equals 15 residues. Per germline, CDR1 SGHRS and CDR2 YFSETQ. V was trimmed by 2 bases and J by 5 bases, leaving 16 bases between them. Written as DNA, the CDR3 is TGCGCCAGCAGCTTTGGGTCCGGGGCCGGGGAGACCCAGTACTTC. It encodes CASSFGSGAGETQYF.

This chain connects TRBV20-1 to TRBJ2-2; D gene unclear. CDR1 DFQATT and CDR2 SNEGSKA come from the germline V gene (reference sequence). The V and J ends lost 1 base and 2 bases respectively, with 5 bases between them. This CDR3 is built from 13 residues. The CDR3 loop reads CSARVTNTGELFF. CDR3 sequence (DNA): TGCAGTGCTAGAGTGACTAACACCGGGGAGCTGTTTTTT.

The rearrangement links TRBV20-1 to TRBJ1-6; no reliable D call. Germline CDR1 reads DFQATT; CDR2 reads SNEGSKA (reference sequence). This CDR3 is 12 amino acids long. The CDR3 coding sequence is TGCACCGTGGGATCTCGGGAATCACCCCTCCACTTT. This encodes CTVGSRESPLHF.

The chain carries TRBV18 and TRBJ2-2; maybe TRBD1 (6 bases). This CDR3 has 17 residues. From germline, CDR1 is KGHSH and CDR2 LQKENI. V was cut by 0 bases and J by 6 bases, with 17 bases left in between. CDR3 amino acids: CASSPPLVTGGPGELFF. CDR3 coding DNA: TGTGCCAGCTCACCACCTTTGGTGACAGGCGGACCCGGGGAGCTGTTTTTT.

This clonotype was observed once. One end of the junction fails to match germline, which may point to a read error. The chain uses TRBV30 and TRBJ2-3, with a weak D call TRBD2 (6 bases). This CDR3 has 14 residues. Germline CDR1 GTSNPN, CDR2 SVGIG (reference sequence). This CDR3 is CGGDERRSTDTQYF. DNA of the CDR3: TGCGGCGGGGATGAGCGGAGGAGCACAGATACGCAGTATTTT.

As to this clonotype: Mismatch with germline at one junction end may stem from a read error. This sequence joins TRBV7-2 and TRBJ2-3, with 12 bases aligning to TRBD2. The CDR3 spans 13 residues. CDR1 and CDR2 from the germline V gene are SGHTA and FQGNSA. The CDR3 DNA is TGTGCCAGCAGCCAGGGGACTAGCGGGCCCTTAGTTTTT. This gives the protein CASSQGTSGPLVF.